The rows below give T cell receptor beta chains drawn from one sample of a study of T cells after yellow fever vaccination. TCRdb re-analysed the 5' RACE reads in MiXCR, keeping a single row per CDR3 protein. The sample shows more than 95,000 distinct CDR3 sequences, approximately 9% of them seen only once. Source: CD8+ T cells sorted from PBMCs, taken on the day of the yellow fever booster vaccination. Every receptor here comes from a young man who received the YFV17D yellow fever vaccine. Each CDR3 is given with its conserved first and last residue. The D gene is left open where the match is weak. The size entry is marked missing in some rows and otherwise reads once, few, many or a size class.

-	TRBV7-9	few	TRBJ2-1	TGTGCCAGCAGTCCCCCGAATGAGCAGTTCTTC	CASSPPNEQFF
-	TRBV5-5	few	TRBJ1-1	TGTGCCAGCTTGCCGCCAGGGGTTAGGTACACTGAAGCTTTCTTT	CASLPPGVRYTEAFF
-	TRBV7-9	many	TRBJ2-7	TGTGCCAGCAGCTCCCCGTTGGGCGAGCAGTACTTC	CASSSPLGEQYF
TRBD1	TRBV4-3	-	TRBJ1-6	TGCGCCAGCAGCCAGGGACAGGGGAGTTCACCCCTCCACTTT	CASSQGQGSSPLHF
-	TRBV7-9	few	TRBJ1-2	TGTGCCAGCAGCTCAACCGGGTCCACCTTCCGCTATGGCTACACCTTC	CASSSTGSTFRYGYTF
-	TRBV5-1	-	TRBJ2-5	TGCGCCAGCAGATCGGGGGACGGGGGCCGCTCCCTCAGGGAGACCCAGTACTTC	CASRSGDGGRSLRETQYF
-	TRBV4-1	many	TRBJ1-1	TGCGCCAGCAGCCAAGGACCACCAGGAGGCACTGAAGCTTTCTTT	CASSQGPPGGTEAFF
-	TRBV6-4	few	TRBJ2-1	TGTGCCAGCAGTAGGACTATCACCTCCTACAATGAGCAGTTCTTC	CASSRTITSYNEQFF
TRBD2	TRBV13	-	TRBJ2-5	TGTGCCAGCTCATCTAGGCGGGGGGCCAGTCTAGAGACCCAGTACTTC	CASSSRRGASLETQYF
-	TRBV7-9	-	TRBJ1-2	TGTGCCAGCAGCTTACAGGAGGGGCCCTATGGCTACACCTTC	CASSLQEGPYGYTF
TRBD2	TRBV12-3/TRBV12-4	-	TRBJ2-5	TGTGCCAGCAGTTTATCGGAAACCGGGACTAGCGGGGGGGTCCAAGAGACCCAGTACTTC	CASSLSETGTSGGVQETQYF
TRBD2	TRBV4-3	many	TRBJ2-1	TGCGCCAGCAGCCAGGGGCTCAGCGGGGTCGACAATGAGCAGTTCTTC	CASSQGLSGVDNEQFF
-	TRBV20-1	few	TRBJ1-1	TGCAGTGCTAGAGAGGGGCCTAACACTGAAGCTTTCTTT	CSAREGPNTEAFF
-	TRBV27	few	TRBJ2-4	TGTGCCAGCAGTTTGTTTGGGGGGATAGCCAAAAACATTCAGTACTTC	CASSLFGGIAKNIQYF